This T cell receptor beta chain is from a study of blood T cell repertoires in COVID-19. Overall study context: Some COVID-19 samples were acute and others convalescent; all came from the United States, Italy and Spain. PBMCs, B-cell-depleted T cells, or T cells provided the cDNA or gDNA that made up the material.

How the authors handled the data: Amplification of reference gene primers provided the estimated nucleated cell counts. Profiling relied on immunoSEQ multiplex PCR, and the TCRdb table lists in-frame clones only, not all of them. V, J and clone size are those of that table, while D and trimming were read from the DNA. The table records 110,000 to 150,000 clones, 75% to 85% of them present only once. The CDR3 extends over 17 amino acids. V trimming: 5 bases; J trimming: 0 bases; junction bases outside the gene matches: 9. Germline V gene lookup returns CDR1 PRHDT and CDR2 FYEKMQ (reference sequence). The chain combines TRBV13 with TRBJ1-1; 10 bases line up with TRBD1. The sample was peripheral blood. This TCR was sampled from a man over 45 with acute or convalescent COVID-19. This chain's CDR3 is CASSPRPGQGMNTEAFF. CDR3 coding DNA: TGTGCCAGCAGCCCGCGACCGGGACAGGGGATGAACACTGAAGCTTTCTTT.